The T cell receptor (beta chain) under discussion was sequenced for a study of T-cell reconstitution after alpha-beta-depleted transplantation in children. General study findings and limits: Reports say that about two months after transplant, the alpha-beta T cells came out of several hundred graft clones that had expanded. After one year, T-cell counts and TCRbeta diversity mostly came from new T cells.

Library preparation (for TCRbeta) was performed with unique molecular identifiers. TCRdb ran MiXCR on the PCR reads and lists one entry per CDR3 protein. The sample gives 500,000 or so distinct CDR3 sequences, about an eighth of which show up once; about 15% is in the top ten. This clonotype was detected a few times. The antigen is undetermined. The length of the CDR3 is 17 residues. Germline V gene data show CDR1 as SGHTA and CDR2 as FQGTGA. The V and J ends lost 5 bases and 7 bases, in that order; junction bases with no gene match: 16. The chain is built from TRBV7-3 and TRBJ2-2, with 7 bases aligning to TRBD2. This clonotype was sampled from a female patient under 10 years old who had a stem cell transplant for aplastic anemia, so the T cells may come from the graft donor. Sequences were derived from PBMCs, mostly from graft donor cells, sampled 180 days after TCRalphabeta/CD19-depleted stem cell transplant. The CDR3, as DNA: TGTGCCAGCAGCCTTACCAGCGGGAAGGTGAAAGGCGGGGAGCTGTTTTTT. Translation gives CASSLTSGKVKGGELFF.